This T cell receptor beta chain was recorded in a study of metastatic and nonmetastatic thyroid tumors (dated by TCRdb to 2018 to 2021). About the investigation overall: For patients with malignant and with benign thyroid disease, the researchers compared repertoires between peripheral blood samples and tumor or nodule tissue samples. Paper-wide results and their limitations: In both blood and tumor samples, TCR beta diversity was reported to be significantly higher in malignant tumors than in benign nodules.

CDR1 and CDR2 are read off the germline V gene (reference sequence) as LNHDA and SQIVND. The CDR3 contains 14 residues, cysteine and phenylalanine counted. Just the 42-base CDR3 DNA is kept, in frame starting at base 1. No treatment had been received by any patient before thyroid surgery. Using T-cell receptor beta sequencing, the researchers looked back retrospectively at clinical samples from patients, gathered between about 2011 and 2019. This clone was seen at least ten times. Its antigen remains unidentified. An end of the junction does not agree with germline; a read error may underlie this. The identical CDR3 is also encoded by other nucleotide sequences in the sample. The library relied on PCR. Sequenced on an Illumina HiSeq 4000. High-throughput sequencing was used to profile the TCR beta-chain CDR3 region of each patient. Per the original workflow: CDR3 differences across clinicopathological groups were used to build a classifier for discriminating distant-metastatic papillary thyroid cancer patients. The Shannon index was used to assess repertoire diversity, and the Morisita-Horn index was used to assess tumor-blood repertoire similarity. TCRdb reworked the public reads: Q25 trimming with fastp, MiXCR clone assembly, productive beta chains retained. It is TCRdb's table, rather than the study itself, that gives the V and J calls and clone size. The sample includes approximately 34,000 clones, with about 16% observed a single time. The ten largest clones take up nearly 3.5% of the sample.

The sample comprised blood. The chain is assembled from TRBV19 and TRBJ2-1; no D gene call is confident. This TCR was recovered from a female donor with papillary thyroid cancer or a benign thyroid nodule (not recorded which). Some clones in this sample may be carry-over from other donors' samples. The nucleotides read TGTGCTAGTAGTATGTTCCCCAAGAGCCATGAGCAGTTCTTC. Translated, it gives CASSMFPKSHEQFF.